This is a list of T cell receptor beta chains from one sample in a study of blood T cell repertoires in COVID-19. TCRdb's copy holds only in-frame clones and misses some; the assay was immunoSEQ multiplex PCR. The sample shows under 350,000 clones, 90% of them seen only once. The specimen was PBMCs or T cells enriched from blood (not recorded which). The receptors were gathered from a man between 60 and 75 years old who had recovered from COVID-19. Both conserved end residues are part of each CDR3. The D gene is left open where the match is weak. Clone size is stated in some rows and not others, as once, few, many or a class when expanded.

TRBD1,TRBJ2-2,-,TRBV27,CASRVGQGALTGELFF,TGTGCCAGCAGGGTGGGACAGGGGGCTCTCACCGGGGAGCTGTTTTTT
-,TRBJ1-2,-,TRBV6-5,CASSSTSGGGLGYTF,TGTGCCAGCAGTTCCACCTCGGGAGGGGGGCTCGGCTACACCTTC
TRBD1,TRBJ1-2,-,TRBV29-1,CSVDPGQGIPHDYGYTF,TGCAGCGTTGATCCGGGACAGGGCATCCCTCACGACTATGGCTACACCTTC
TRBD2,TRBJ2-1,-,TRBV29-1,CSVVRTSGYNEQFF,TGCAGCGTTGTCAGGACTAGCGGCTACAATGAGCAGTTCTTC
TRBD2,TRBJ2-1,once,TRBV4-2,CASSQPYGSGSSNEQFF,TGTGCCAGCAGCCAGCCCTATGGTAGCGGGAGTTCCAATGAGCAGTTCTTC
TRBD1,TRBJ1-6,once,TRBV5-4,CASSFQGAFYNSPLHF,TGTGCCAGCAGCTTCCAGGGGGCCTTCTATAATTCACCCCTCCACTTT
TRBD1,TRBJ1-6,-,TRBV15,CATSRVISGGSSPLHF,TGTGCCACCAGCAGAGTTATCTCAGGGGGCTCATCACCCCTCCACTTT
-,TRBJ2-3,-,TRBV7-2,CASSLAGADTQYF,TGTGCCAGCAGCTTAGCGGGAGCAGATACGCAGTATTTT
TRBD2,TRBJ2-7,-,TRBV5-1,CASSLWTSGRRYEQYF,TGCGCCAGCAGCTTGTGGACTAGCGGGAGGAGGTACGAGCAGTACTTC
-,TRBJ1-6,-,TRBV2,CASSGSGVYNSPLHF,TGTGCCAGCAGTGGCTCAGGGGTCTATAATTCACCCCTCCACTTT
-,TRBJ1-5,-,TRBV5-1,CASSFGGEHQPQHF,TGCGCCAGCAGCTTTGGAGGGGAACATCAGCCCCAGCATTTT
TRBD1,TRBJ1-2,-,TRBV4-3,CASSQSPGGSGYTF,TGCGCCAGCAGCCAATCCCCAGGGGGAAGTGGCTACACCTTC
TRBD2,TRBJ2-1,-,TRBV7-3,CASSPSGRAGEQFF,TGTGCCAGCAGCCCAAGCGGGAGGGCCGGTGAGCAGTTCTTC
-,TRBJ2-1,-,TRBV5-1,CASSSSPSYNEQFF,TGCGCCAGCAGCTCTAGCCCCTCCTACAATGAGCAGTTCTTC
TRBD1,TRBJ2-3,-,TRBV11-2,CASSFIPGQGARNGLADTQYF,TGTGCCAGCAGTTTCATTCCGGGACAGGGGGCGCGAAATGGGTTGGCAGATACGCAGTATTTT
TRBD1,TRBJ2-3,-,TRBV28,CASSSGQTTDTQYF,TGTGCCAGCAGTTCGGGACAGACCACAGATACGCAGTATTTT
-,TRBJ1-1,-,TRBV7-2,CASSLSTVANTEAFF,TGTGCCAGCAGCTTAAGTACGGTCGCCAACACTGAAGCTTTCTTT
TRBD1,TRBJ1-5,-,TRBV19,CASRDRPARYQPQHF,TGTGCCAGCAGGGACAGGCCCGCGCGTTATCAGCCCCAGCATTTT
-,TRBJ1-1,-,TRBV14,CASSQSLLNTEAFF,TGTGCCAGCAGCCAATCCCTCCTGAACACTGAAGCTTTCTTT
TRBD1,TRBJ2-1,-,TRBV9,CASSVAPQGAYNEQFF,TGTGCCAGCAGCGTGGCCCCACAGGGGGCCTACAATGAGCAGTTCTTC
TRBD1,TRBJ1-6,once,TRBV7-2,CASSFSGGHSPLHF,TGTGCCAGCAGCTTCTCAGGGGGCCACTCACCCCTCCACTTT
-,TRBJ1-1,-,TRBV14,CASSQAPGEAFF,TGTGCCAGCAGCCAAGCTCCGGGGGAAGCTTTCTTT
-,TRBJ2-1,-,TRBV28,CASSLLLPEQFF,TGTGCCAGCAGTTTATTACTACCGGAGCAGTTCTTC
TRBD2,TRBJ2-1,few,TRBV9,CASSVVAGGFNEQFF,TGTGCCAGCAGCGTAGTAGCGGGAGGTTTCAATGAGCAGTTCTTC
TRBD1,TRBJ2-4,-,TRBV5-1,CASSSGTGLMGAKNIQYF,TGCGCCAGCAGCTCCGGGACAGGGTTGATGGGAGCCAAAAACATTCAGTACTTC
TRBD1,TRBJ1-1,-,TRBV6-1,CASSEQGQGVTEAFF,TGTGCCAGCAGTGAACAGGGACAGGGAGTCACTGAAGCTTTCTTT
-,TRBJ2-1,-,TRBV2,CASRRAAGSPSGEQFF,TGTGCCAGCAGGAGGGCCGCGGGATCGCCCTCGGGAGAGCAGTTCTTC
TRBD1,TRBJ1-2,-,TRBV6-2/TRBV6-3,CASSRGTDNYGYTF,TGTGCCAGCAGTCGTGGGACAGATAACTATGGCTACACCTTC
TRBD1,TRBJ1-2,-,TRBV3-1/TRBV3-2,CASSHLDRDGGGYTF,TGTGCCAGCAGCCACCTCGACAGGGATGGGGGTGGCTACACCTTC
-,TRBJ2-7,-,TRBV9,CASSGYMSSYEQYF,TGTGCCAGCAGCGGATACATGTCCTCCTACGAGCAGTACTTC
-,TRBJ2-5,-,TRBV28,CASNSRQGHLETQYF,TGTGCCAGCAACTCCAGGCAGGGGCATTTAGAGACCCAGTACTTC
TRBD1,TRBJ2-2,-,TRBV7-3,CASSMGQGNTGELFF,TGTGCCAGCAGTATGGGACAGGGCAACACCGGGGAGCTGTTTTTT
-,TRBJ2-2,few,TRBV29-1,CSATGPSNTGELFF,TGCAGCGCCACAGGACCTTCGAACACCGGGGAGCTGTTTTTT
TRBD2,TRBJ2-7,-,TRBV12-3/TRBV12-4,CASRLAGGIEQYF,TGTGCCAGCCGACTAGCGGGGGGAATCGAGCAGTACTTC
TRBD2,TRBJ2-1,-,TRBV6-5,CASRVAGSYNEQFF,TGTGCCAGCAGGGTAGCGGGCAGCTACAATGAGCAGTTCTTC
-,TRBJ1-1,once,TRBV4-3,CASSSHRLGTEAFF,TGCGCCAGCAGCTCCCACAGGCTAGGCACTGAAGCTTTCTTT
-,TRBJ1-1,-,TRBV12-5,CAGVGGPDTEAFF,TGTGCTGGAGTCGGCGGGCCGGACACTGAAGCTTTCTTT
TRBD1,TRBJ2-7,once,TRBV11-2,CASSENRGTNEQYF,TGTGCCAGCAGCGAGAACAGGGGCACCAACGAGCAGTACTTC
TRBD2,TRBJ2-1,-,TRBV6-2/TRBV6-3,CASSYGGSGHNEQFF,TGTGCCAGCAGTTACGGCGGTAGCGGGCACAATGAGCAGTTCTTC
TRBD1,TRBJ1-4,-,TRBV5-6,CASSRRTGTNEKLFF,TGTGCCAGCAGCCGCAGGACAGGGACTAATGAAAAACTGTTTTTT
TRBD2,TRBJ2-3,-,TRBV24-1,CATRGLETDTQYF,TGTGCCACCAGGGGACTAGAGACAGATACGCAGTATTTT
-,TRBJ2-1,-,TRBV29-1,CSVRQVGSYNEQFF,TGCAGCGTTAGACAGGTGGGGTCGTACAATGAGCAGTTCTTC
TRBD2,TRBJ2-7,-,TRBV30,CAWGTQGLAEVVSYEQYF,TGTGCCTGGGGAACCCAGGGACTAGCGGAGGTAGTCTCCTACGAGCAGTACTTC
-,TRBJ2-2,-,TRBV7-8,CASSPHRVVRTGELFF,TGTGCCAGCAGCCCACACAGGGTGGTAAGGACCGGGGAGCTGTTTTTT